The 20 T cell receptor beta chains below come from one sample, sequenced in a study of blood T cell repertoires in COVID-19. Sequencing used immunoSEQ multiplex PCR; TCRdb keeps in-frame clones, though not all of them. The top ten hold more than 1% of the sample, which has 86,000 or so clones, around 80% seen once. Sequencing used peripheral blood. The receptors derive from a woman older than 75 with acute or convalescent COVID-19.

J is TRBJ2-7 and V is TRBV28; 10 bases are shared with TRBD2. The CDR3 spans 16 residues. Germline V gene data show CDR1 as MDHEN and CDR2 as SYDVKM. Losses at the gene ends were 6 bases for V and 2 bases for J; bases not matched to a gene: 10. In DNA, the CDR3 is TGTGCCAGCAGCCCCTTTAGCGGGAGGAACCCCTACGAGCAGTACTTC. Its translation is CASSPFSGRNPYEQYF.

This clone has a count of ten or more. V gene TRBV6-5 combines with J gene TRBJ1-6, with TRBD1 matching 7 bases. This CDR3 region has 15 residues. Germline CDR1 and CDR2: MNHEY and SVGAGI. V shed 4 bases and J 9 bases; nucleotides not matched to a gene: 9. CDR3 sequence reads: CASSSRQGSLSPLHF. For the CDR3, the DNA is TGTGCCAGCAGTTCCCGACAGGGTTCGCTTTCACCCCTCCACTTT.

This clone was observed a handful of times. V usage is TRBV27 and J usage is TRBJ1-1; possible D gene TRBD1, 5 bases. The CDR3 has 14 amino acids. The germline V gene has CDR1 MNHEY and CDR2 SMNVEV (reference sequence). V was shortened by 7 bases and J by 7 bases, with 19 bases between the two germline ends. The CDR3 here is CASKGPIRQGEAFF. In DNA form, the CDR3 reads TGTGCCAGCAAGGGGCCGATCCGACAAGGTGAAGCTTTCTTT.

The rearrangement links TRBV5-1 to TRBJ1-1; TRBD1 aligns across 11 bases. J was trimmed by 4 bases and V by 4 bases; bases with no gene match: 12. The length of the CDR3 is 17 residues. The germline gives CDR1 SGHRS, CDR2 YFSETQ. The CDR3 loop reads CASSVPGQGARGTEAFF. The DNA of the CDR3 is TGCGCCAGCAGCGTTCCAGGACAGGGGGCGCGGGGCACTGAAGCTTTCTTT.

The chain joins TRBV6-5 to TRBJ1-6; D unclear. This CDR3 comprises 16 residues. Per the germline V gene, CDR1 is MNHEY and CDR2 is SVGAGI. The germline V and J ends were trimmed by 2 bases and 10 bases, with 18 bases remaining between them. CDR3 in amino acids: CASSYTSSPVVSPLHF. CDR3 coding DNA: TGTGCCAGCAGTTACACCTCGAGCCCCGTGGTATCACCCCTCCACTTT.

This clone was seen only a few times. The sample has other DNA sequences that encode this CDR3 too. The chain recombines TRBV5-1 with TRBJ1-2; 9 bases are shared with TRBD1. CDR1 and CDR2 from the germline V gene are SGHRS and YFSETQ. J gave up 1 base and V 5 bases, and 3 bases lay outside the gene matches. This CDR3 is built from 14 residues. This chain's CDR3 is CASSPGQGNYGYTF. The CDR3 DNA sequence: TGCGCCAGCAGTCCGGGACAGGGTAACTATGGCTACACCTTC.

The CDR3 loop reads CASSENYNQPQHF. CDR3 in DNA: TGTGCCAGCAGTGAAAACTACAATCAGCCCCAGCATTTT. This chain connects TRBV2 to TRBJ1-5; D not resolved. Trimming pared 2 bases from V and 3 bases from J, leaving 5 bases between. The CDR3 contains 13 residues. Germline CDR1 SNHLY, CDR2 FYNNEI.

In this sample, this clone turned up a few times. This CDR3 is CASSGAGNNGEAFF. The CDR3 nucleotides read TGTGCCAGCAGTGGCGCGGGGAATAATGGGGAAGCTTTCTTT. The chain has TRBV2 and TRBJ1-1; D uncertain. V lost 4 bases, J lost 8 bases, and 17 bases lay in between. This CDR3 is built from 14 residues. The V gene's germline CDR1 is SNHLY and CDR2 FYNNEI.

The V gene is TRBV9, the J gene TRBJ2-2; possible D gene TRBD1, 5 bases. Germline CDR1 SGDLS, CDR2 YYNGEE. This CDR3 has 15 residues. Trimming took off 3 bases at V and 1 base at J, with 10 bases between the two ends. In DNA form, the CDR3 reads TGTGCCAGCAGCGCGGACACCTTGAACACCGGGGAGCTGTTTTTT. Translated: CASSADTLNTGELFF. Full variable domain (missing parts from reference TRBV9 and TRBJ2-2): DSGVTQTPKHLITATGQRVTLRCSPRSGDLSVYWYQQSLDQGLQFLIQYYNGEERAKGNILERFSAQQFPDLHSELNLSSLELGDSALYFCASSADTLNTGELFFGEGSRLTVL.

This clone was recorded only once. This chain uses TRBV11-2 with TRBJ2-5; the D gene is possibly TRBD2 (5 bases). V was trimmed by 3 bases and J by 5 bases, leaving 10 bases between them. The CDR3 is 13 amino acids. Germline CDR1 reads SGHAT; CDR2 reads FQNNGV. CDR3 coding DNA: TGTGCCAGCAGCTTCGGACTCCTGGAGACCCAGTACTTC. The encoded protein is CASSFGLLETQYF.

The chain couples TRBV29-1 to TRBJ1-5; tentative D call: TRBD1 (5 bases). Trimming stripped 4 bases from V and 6 bases from J, with 13 bases between. The CDR3 is made up of 13 amino acids. CDR1 and CDR2 (germline): SQVTM, ANQGSEA. The DNA for the CDR3 is TGCAGCGTTGTGGTGGGGGGGGGTCAGCCCCAGCATTTT. Protein product: CSVVVGGGQPQHF. Looking up the rest from reference TRBV29-1 and TRBJ1-5 gives the full variable domain: SAVISQKPSRDICQRGTSLTIQCQVDSQVTMMFWYRQQPGQSLTLIATANQGSEATYESGFVIDKFPISRPNLTFSTLTVSNMSPEDSSIYLCSVVVGGGQPQHFGDGTRLSIL.

The chain links TRBV19 to TRBJ1-1, with D perhaps matching TRBD1 (5 bases). Trimming shortened V by 6 bases and J by 0 bases, and 14 bases separated the two germline ends. The germline CDR1 and CDR2 sequences are LNHDA and SQIVND (reference sequence). This CDR3 has 15 residues. The CDR3 nucleotides read TGTGCCAGTAGATCGTCGGGACTTTTGAACACTGAAGCTTTCTTT. As protein: CASRSSGLLNTEAFF.

The chain joins TRBV27 to TRBJ1-2; possible D gene TRBD1, 6 bases. This CDR3 has 13 residues. V dropped 6 bases and J dropped 8 bases, with 16 bases sitting between them. Germline assignment: CDR1 MNHEY and CDR2 SMNVEV (reference sequence). CDR3 loop: CASRAQGTGGYTF. DNA of the CDR3: TGTGCCAGCAGAGCCCAGGGTACAGGGGGCTACACCTTC.

The chain has TRBV21-1 and TRBJ1-1. TRBV21-1 is designated a pseudogene. The CDR3 length is 10 residues. The CDR3: CASSKSRAFF. DNA for the CDR3: TGTGCCAGCAGCAAAAGTCGGGCTTTCTTT.

The chain links TRBV12-5 to TRBJ2-1, with TRBD2 matching over 15 bases. Germline V gene data show CDR1 as LGHNT and CDR2 as FRNRAP. J gave up 2 bases and V 6 bases, and 8 bases lay outside the gene matches. The CDR3 is 18 residues long. Here the CDR3 reads CASGRTSGGVRPYNEQFF. CDR3 DNA sequence: TGTGCTAGTGGACGGACTAGCGGGGGGGTCCGTCCCTACAATGAGCAGTTCTTC.

This chain's CDR3 is CASSQLAGGLADTQYF. In DNA form, the CDR3 reads TGTGCCAGCAGCCAACTAGCGGGGGGCCTTGCAGATACGCAGTATTTT. This chain connects TRBV3-1 (or the pseudogene TRBV3-2) to TRBJ2-3, with TRBD2 identical over 11 bases. Germline V gene sequence: CDR1 LGHDT, CDR2 YNNKEL (reference sequence). CDR3 length equals 16 residues. The V gene end was trimmed by 2 bases and the J gene end by 4 bases; junction bases not matched to a gene: 5.

The V gene is TRBV2, the J gene TRBJ1-2, with TRBD1 matching over 11 bases. Germline V CDR1 and CDR2: SNHLY, FYNNEI. The CDR3 contains 12 residues. V shed 8 bases, J shed 6 bases, and the junction held 2 bases outside the gene matches. The CDR3 is CASWGQGDGYTF. The CDR3 DNA is TGTGCCAGCTGGGGACAGGGGGATGGCTACACCTTC.

The rearrangement uses TRBV18 and TRBJ1-1; TRBD1 matches 9 bases. The CDR3 sequence is 13 residues long. The germline V gene encodes CDR1 KGHSH and CDR2 LQKENI. Trimming removed 5 bases from V and 4 bases from J; junction bases left unmatched: 2. CDR3 DNA sequence: TGTGCCAGCTCAACGGACAGGGGCACTGAAGCTTTCTTT. Translation: CASSTDRGTEAFF.

This rearrangement joins TRBV5-4 to TRBJ2-1; possibly TRBD2 for D (6 bases). This CDR3 has 11 amino acids. Trimming removed 6 bases from V and 9 bases from J, with 10 bases in between. Germline V gene sequence: CDR1 SGHNT, CDR2 YYREEE (reference sequence). Here the CDR3 DNA reads TGTGCCAGCATCGGACTATCTGAGCAGTTCTTC. This sequence encodes CASIGLSEQFF.

The CDR3 nucleotides read TGTGCCAGCCGACAGGGGCCGAACTATGGCTACACCTTC. This sequence encodes CASRQGPNYGYTF. The rearrangement joins TRBV2 to TRBJ1-2, with 8 bases identical to TRBD1. This CDR3 spans 13 amino acids. Germline V lookup: CDR1 SNHLY, CDR2 FYNNEI. Losses at the gene ends were 8 bases for V and 2 bases for J; bases not matched to a gene: 4.